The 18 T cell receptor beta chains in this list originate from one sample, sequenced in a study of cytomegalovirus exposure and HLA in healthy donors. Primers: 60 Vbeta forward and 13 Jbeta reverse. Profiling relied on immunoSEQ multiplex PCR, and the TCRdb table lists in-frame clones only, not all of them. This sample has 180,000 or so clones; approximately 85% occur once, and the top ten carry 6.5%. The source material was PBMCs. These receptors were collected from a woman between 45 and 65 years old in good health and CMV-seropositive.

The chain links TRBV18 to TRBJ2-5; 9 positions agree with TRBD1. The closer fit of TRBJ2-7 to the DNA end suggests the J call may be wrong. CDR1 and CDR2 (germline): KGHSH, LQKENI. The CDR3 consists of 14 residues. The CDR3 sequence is CASSPNTGGDEQYF. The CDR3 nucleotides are TGTGCCAGCTCACCAAATACAGGGGGCGACGAGCAGTACTTC.

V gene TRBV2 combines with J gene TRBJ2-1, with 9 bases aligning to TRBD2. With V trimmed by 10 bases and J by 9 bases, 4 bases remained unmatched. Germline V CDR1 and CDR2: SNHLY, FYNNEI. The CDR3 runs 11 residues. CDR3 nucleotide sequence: TGTGCCACGCGGGGGGGTGGTGAGCAGTTCTTC. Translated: CATRGGGEQFF.

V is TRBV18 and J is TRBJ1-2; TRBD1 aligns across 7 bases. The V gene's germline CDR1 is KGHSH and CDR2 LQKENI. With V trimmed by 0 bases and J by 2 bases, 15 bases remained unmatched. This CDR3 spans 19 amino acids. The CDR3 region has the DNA TGTGCCAGCTCACCACCGTTACCCTTTAGGGACAGTTTCAACTATGGCTACACCTTC. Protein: CASSPPLPFRDSFNYGYTF. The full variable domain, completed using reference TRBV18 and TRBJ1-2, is NAGVMQNPRHLVRRRGQEARLRCSPMKGHSHVYWYRQLPEEGLKFMVYLQKENIIDESGMPKERFSAEFPKEGPSILRIQQVVRGDSAAYFCASSPPLPFRDSFNYGYTFGSGTRLTVV.

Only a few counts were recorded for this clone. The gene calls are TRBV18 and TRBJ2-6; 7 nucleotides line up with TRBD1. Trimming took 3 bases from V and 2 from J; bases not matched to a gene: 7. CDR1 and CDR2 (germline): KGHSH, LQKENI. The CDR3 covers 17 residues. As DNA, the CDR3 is TGTGCCAGCTCACCTCTAGAAGGGGGCGCTGGGGCCAACGTCCTGACTTTC. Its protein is CASSPLEGGAGANVLTF.

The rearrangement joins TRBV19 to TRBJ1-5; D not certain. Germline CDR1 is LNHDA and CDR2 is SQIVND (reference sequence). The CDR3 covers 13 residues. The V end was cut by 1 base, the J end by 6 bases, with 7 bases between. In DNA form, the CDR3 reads TGTGCCAGTAGTATAGGTATCCGTCAGCCCCAGCATTTT. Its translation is CASSIGIRQPQHF.

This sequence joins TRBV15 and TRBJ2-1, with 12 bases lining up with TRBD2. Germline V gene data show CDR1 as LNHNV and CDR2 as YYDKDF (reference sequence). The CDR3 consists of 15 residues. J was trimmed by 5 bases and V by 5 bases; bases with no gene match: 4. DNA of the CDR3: TGTGCCACCAGCCATCGACTAGCGGGAGACAATGAGCAGTTCTTC. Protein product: CATSHRLAGDNEQFF.

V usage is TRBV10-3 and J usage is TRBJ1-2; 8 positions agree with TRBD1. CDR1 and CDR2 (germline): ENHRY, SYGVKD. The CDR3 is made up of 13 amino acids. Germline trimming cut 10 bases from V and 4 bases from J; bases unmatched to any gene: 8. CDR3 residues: CATGQGLIYGYTF. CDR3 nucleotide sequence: TGTGCCACCGGACAGGGATTAATCTATGGCTACACCTTC.

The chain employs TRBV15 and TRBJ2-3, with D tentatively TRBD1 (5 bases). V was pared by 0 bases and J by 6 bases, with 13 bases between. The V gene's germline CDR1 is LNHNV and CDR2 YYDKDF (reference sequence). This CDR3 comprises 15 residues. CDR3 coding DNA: TGTGCCACCAGCAGAGAGAGGCAAAAGGGGGATACGCAGTATTTT. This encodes CATSRERQKGDTQYF.

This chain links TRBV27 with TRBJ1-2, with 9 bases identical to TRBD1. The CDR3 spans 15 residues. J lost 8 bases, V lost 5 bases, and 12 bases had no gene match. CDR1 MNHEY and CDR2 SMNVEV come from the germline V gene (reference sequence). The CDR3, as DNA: TGTGCCAGCAGTCCCCAGTGGACAGGGGTAAGAGGCTACACCTTC. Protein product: CASSPQWTGVRGYTF.

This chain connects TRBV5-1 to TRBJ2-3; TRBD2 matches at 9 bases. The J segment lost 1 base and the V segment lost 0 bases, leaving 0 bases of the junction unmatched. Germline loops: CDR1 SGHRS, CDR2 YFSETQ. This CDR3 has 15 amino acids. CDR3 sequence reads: CASSLGGGGTDTQYF. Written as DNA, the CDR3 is TGCGCCAGCAGCTTGGGCGGGGGGGGCACAGATACGCAGTATTTT.

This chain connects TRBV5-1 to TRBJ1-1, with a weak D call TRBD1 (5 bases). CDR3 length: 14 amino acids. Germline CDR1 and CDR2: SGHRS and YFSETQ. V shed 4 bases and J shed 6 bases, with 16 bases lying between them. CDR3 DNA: TGCGCCAGCAGCGTCCGGGGGGGTGGCGCTGAAGCTTTCTTT. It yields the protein CASSVRGGGAEAFF.

The DNA for the CDR3 is TGTGCCAGCAGTTACCAGGGGACGGCCTATGGCTACACCTTC. It codes for CASSYQGTAYGYTF. The chain is built from TRBV6-5 and TRBJ1-2; a weak D match, TRBD1 (6 bases). The CDR3 is 14 amino acids. CDR1 and CDR2 (germline): MNHEY, SVGAGI. The germline V and J ends were trimmed by 2 bases and 4 bases, with 11 bases remaining between them.

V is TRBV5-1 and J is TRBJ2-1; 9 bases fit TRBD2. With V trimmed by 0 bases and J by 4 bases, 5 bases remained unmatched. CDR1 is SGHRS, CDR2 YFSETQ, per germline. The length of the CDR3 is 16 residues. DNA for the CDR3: TGCGCCAGCAGCTTGGGTAGCGGGGGAGTATACAATGAGCAGTTCTTC. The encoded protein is CASSLGSGGVYNEQFF.

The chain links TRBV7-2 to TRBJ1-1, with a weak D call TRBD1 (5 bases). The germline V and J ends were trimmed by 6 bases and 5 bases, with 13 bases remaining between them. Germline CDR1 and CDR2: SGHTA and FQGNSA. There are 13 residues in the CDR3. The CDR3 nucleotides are TGTGCCAGCAGAACGGGGGGGACGACTGAAGCTTTCTTT. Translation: CASRTGGTTEAFF.

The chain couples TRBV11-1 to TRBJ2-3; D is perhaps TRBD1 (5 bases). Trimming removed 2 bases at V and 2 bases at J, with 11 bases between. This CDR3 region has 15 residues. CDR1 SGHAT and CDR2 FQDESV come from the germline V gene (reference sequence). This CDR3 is CASSLTGKLTDTQYF. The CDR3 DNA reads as TGTGCCAGCAGCTTAACAGGAAAACTCACAGATACGCAGTATTTT.

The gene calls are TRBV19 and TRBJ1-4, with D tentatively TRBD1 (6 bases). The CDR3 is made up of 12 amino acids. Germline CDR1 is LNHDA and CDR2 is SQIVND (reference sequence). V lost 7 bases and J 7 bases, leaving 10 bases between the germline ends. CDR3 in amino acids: CASTQGGEKLFF. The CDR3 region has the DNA TGTGCCAGTACACAGGGCGGTGAAAAACTGTTTTTT.

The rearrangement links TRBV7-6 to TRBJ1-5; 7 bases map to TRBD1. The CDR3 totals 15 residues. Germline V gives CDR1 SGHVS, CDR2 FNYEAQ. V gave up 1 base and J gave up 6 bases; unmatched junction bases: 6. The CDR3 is CASSLGQGFGQPQHF. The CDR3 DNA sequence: TGTGCCAGCAGCTTAGGACAGGGATTTGGTCAGCCCCAGCATTTT.

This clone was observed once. CDR3 nucleotide sequence: TGTGCCAGCAGTTACGTCAACAAAGGGGGCGTTGAAAAACTGTTTTTT. Amino acids: CASSYVNKGGVEKLFF. The rearrangement links TRBV6-6 to TRBJ1-4; TRBD1 matches 7 bases. After removal of 2 bases from V and 7 bases from J, the junction contained 10 bases not matched to a gene. CDR1 and CDR2 from the germline V gene are MNHNY and SVGAGI (reference sequence). The CDR3 is 16 amino acids.